The next 23 T cell receptor beta chains were all read from a single sample in a study of shared clonotypes between healthy human individuals. The protocol was immunoSEQ multiplex PCR, while the TCRdb copy is restricted to in-frame clones and leaves out a portion. The sample has over 800,000 clones, over 90% seen once. CD45RO negativity and positive selection for CCR7 defined naive CD8 cells, a population that excluded terminally differentiated effector memory CD45RA+ cells. Sequenced sample: naive CD8+ T cells sorted from blood. The source is a man aged 25 to 40 in good health.

The rearrangement joins TRBV5-1 to TRBJ1-1, with TRBD1 identical over 8 bases. V shed 4 bases, J shed 4 bases, and the junction held 9 bases outside the gene matches. The CDR3 length is 15 residues. Germline values: CDR1 SGHRS, CDR2 YFSETQ. In DNA, the CDR3 is TGCGCCAGCAGCCAAGGACAGGGATTTGGCACTGAAGCTTTCTTT. Its protein is CASSQGQGFGTEAFF. Based on the CDR3 plus reference TRBV5-1 and TRBJ1-1, the full variable domain is KAGVTQTPRYLIKTRGQQVTLSCSPISGHRSVSWYQQTPGQGLQFLFEYFSETQRNKGNFPGRFSGRQFSNSRSEMNVSTLELGDSALYLCASSQGQGFGTEAFFGQGTRLTVV.

This chain uses TRBV6-5 with TRBJ2-7, with 8 bases that match TRBD2. Looked up from germline, CDR1 is MNHEY and CDR2 is SVGAGI. The CDR3 has 15 amino acids. V lost 3 bases and J lost 4; bases outside the gene matches: 8. As DNA, the CDR3 is TGTGCCAGCAGTTATATGGCGGGAGGAGTGTACGAGCAGTACTTC. The encoded protein is CASSYMAGGVYEQYF.

The chain recombines TRBV7-3 with TRBJ2-3; TRBD2 aligns across 15 bases. Unmatched junction bases numbered 0, after V lost 2 bases and J lost 0 bases. Germline values: CDR1 SGHTA, CDR2 FQGTGA. The length of the CDR3 is 17 residues. The CDR3 DNA is TGTGCCAGCAGCTTAGGGACTAGCGGGAGGAGCACAGATACGCAGTATTTT. This translates into CASSLGTSGRSTDTQYF.

This clone was recorded once. This chain joins TRBV19 and TRBJ2-1, with D unresolved. The CDR3 spans 12 residues. Trimming cost V 4 bases and J 2 bases, with 3 bases left between them. CDR1 is LNHDA and CDR2 is SQIVND in the germline V gene (reference sequence). The CDR3 loop reads CASSTAYNEQFF. The CDR3 DNA reads TGTGCCAGTAGTACCGCCTACAATGAGCAGTTCTTC. Filled out from reference TRBV19 and TRBJ2-1, the complete variable domain reads DGGITQSPKYLFRKEGQNVTLSCEQNLNHDAMYWYRQDPGQGLRLIYYSQIVNDFQKGDIAEGYSVSREKKESFPLTVTSAQKNPTAFYLCASSTAYNEQFFGPGTRLTVL.

The sample holds one count of this clone. J is TRBJ1-1 and V is TRBV15, with a possible D match to TRBD1 (6 bases). This CDR3 is built from 13 residues. Trimming removed 3 bases from V and 9 bases from J, with 14 bases in between. Germline-derived CDR1 and CDR2 are LNHNV and YYDKDF (reference sequence). The CDR3 sequence: CATSRGDKFKAFF. In nucleotides, the CDR3 is TGTGCCACCAGCAGGGGGGACAAATTTAAAGCTTTCTTT.

V usage is TRBV7-8 and J usage is TRBJ2-7; 13 bases line up with TRBD2. The CDR3 covers 17 residues. Germline CDR1 is SGHVS and CDR2 is FQNEAQ. V lost 6 bases to trimming and J lost 3 bases; unmatched junction nucleotides: 11. This CDR3 reads CASSPGLAGELGYEQYF. The CDR3 DNA reads TGTGCCAGCAGTCCTGGACTAGCGGGAGAACTTGGCTACGAGCAGTACTTC.

The V call is TRBV5-8, the J call TRBJ2-7, with D tentatively TRBD1 (6 bases). This CDR3 has 16 amino acids. The germline gives CDR1 SGHTS, CDR2 YDEGEE. V lost 0 bases and J 3 bases, leaving 16 bases between the germline ends. The CDR3 is CASSLGTGTQDYEQYF. The CDR3 DNA reads as TGTGCCAGCAGCTTGGGGACCGGGACACAAGACTACGAGCAGTACTTC.

The chain couples TRBV2 to TRBJ1-2, with 9 bases identical to TRBD1. The V segment lost 8 bases and the J segment 4 bases; nucleotides outside the gene matches: 5. The CDR3 consists of 13 residues. The germline V gene encodes CDR1 SNHLY and CDR2 FYNNEI. Here the CDR3 reads CASRDRVTYGYTF. As DNA, the CDR3 is TGTGCCAGCCGGGACAGGGTCACCTATGGCTACACCTTC. Looking up the rest from reference TRBV2 and TRBJ1-2 gives the full variable domain: EPEVTQTPSHQVTQMGQEVILRCVPISNHLYFYWYRQILGQKVEFLVSFYNNEISEKSEIFDDQFSVERPDGSNFTLKIRSTKLEDSAMYFCASRDRVTYGYTFGSGTRLTVV.

The V call is TRBV28, the J call TRBJ2-7; 10 bases are a match to TRBD2. Germline assignment: CDR1 MDHEN and CDR2 SYDVKM. The CDR3 covers 15 residues. Unmatched junction bases numbered 7, after V lost 6 bases and J lost 2 bases. This chain's CDR3 is CASREGLAPTYEQYF. CDR3 nucleotide sequence: TGTGCCAGCAGGGAGGGACTAGCGCCTACCTACGAGCAGTACTTC.

V and J are TRBV7-3 and TRBJ1-1, with 8 bases fitting TRBD1. V lost 2 bases, J lost 7 bases, and 6 bases stayed unmatched. This CDR3 has 14 amino acids. In germline, CDR1 is SGHTA, CDR2 FQGTGA. CDR3 in DNA: TGTGCCAGCAGCTTAGGGGCAGGGGGCGGTGAAGCTTTCTTT. Its protein is CASSLGAGGGEAFF.

This chain uses TRBV28 with TRBJ2-7, with 8 positions matching TRBD2. Germline V gene sequence: CDR1 MDHEN, CDR2 SYDVKM. V shed 5 bases, J shed 3 bases, and the junction held 3 bases outside the gene matches. This CDR3 has 13 amino acids. DNA of the CDR3: TGTGCCAGCAGTCCGCGGGAGGTCTACGAGCAGTACTTC. This translates into CASSPREVYEQYF.

V usage is TRBV7-2 and J usage is TRBJ2-7; TRBD1 matches 10 bases. Germline-derived CDR1 and CDR2 are SGHTA and FQGNSA. The CDR3 totals 13 residues. V gave up 6 bases and J gave up 7 bases; unmatched junction bases: 6. The CDR3 sequence is CASRRGTGEEQYF. The CDR3 nucleotides read TGTGCCAGCAGGCGAGGGACAGGGGAGGAGCAGTACTTC.

Details on this clone: Other DNA sequences in this sample translate to the same CDR3. V is TRBV29-1 and J is TRBJ1-2; a weak D match, TRBD1 (6 bases). This CDR3 is built from 13 residues. Germline lookup yields CDR1 SQVTM and CDR2 ANQGSEA. V lost 6 bases and J 0 bases, leaving 11 bases between the germline ends. The CDR3 sequence: CSVVDSANYGYTF. The CDR3 DNA follows: TGCAGCGTCGTGGACAGCGCTAACTATGGCTACACCTTC.

Written as DNA, the CDR3 is TGTGCCAGCAGTTTATCAGCTCGGACAGGGAGCGTGTTCGGCTACACCTTC. Protein: CASSLSARTGSVFGYTF. This chain joins TRBV28 and TRBJ1-2; 8 bases are shared with TRBD1. Germline V CDR1 and CDR2: MDHEN, SYDVKM. Germline trimming cut 1 base from V and 8 bases from J; bases unmatched to any gene: 15. This CDR3 has 17 residues.

The chain carries TRBV2 and TRBJ2-1; D is ambiguous. The CDR3 has 10 amino acids. V was clipped by 7 bases and J by 9 bases, with 7 bases between them. The V gene's germline CDR1 is SNHLY and CDR2 FYNNEI. The CDR3 protein is CASILGEQFF. In DNA, the CDR3 is TGTGCCAGCATTCTAGGTGAGCAGTTCTTC. Together with reference TRBV2 and TRBJ2-1, the CDR3 gives the full variable domain: EPEVTQTPSHQVTQMGQEVILRCVPISNHLYFYWYRQILGQKVEFLVSFYNNEISEKSEIFDDQFSVERPDGSNFTLKIRSTKLEDSAMYFCASILGEQFFGPGTRLTVL.

This clone was observed a handful of times. The rearrangement links TRBV19 to TRBJ2-1, with 13 bases that match TRBD2. Germline lookup yields CDR1 LNHDA and CDR2 SQIVND (reference sequence). The CDR3 is made up of 17 amino acids. The ends lost 1 base at V and 6 bases at J; junction bases unmatched: 6. DNA for the CDR3: TGTGCCAGTAGTATAGCCATGGGACTAGCGGGATCCAATGAGCAGTTCTTC. Translating it yields CASSIAMGLAGSNEQFF.

J is TRBJ1-2 and V is TRBV4-1; tentatively, D is TRBD1 (6 bases). Trimming took 4 bases from V and 0 from J, leaving 15 bases between them. The length of the CDR3 is 16 residues. Germline V gene data show CDR1 as MGHRA and CDR2 as YSYEKL. Here the CDR3 reads CASSRGGSSPNYGYTF. CDR3 DNA: TGCGCCAGCAGCCGAGGGGGGAGCAGCCCTAACTATGGCTACACCTTC.

Comment on this clone: The sample has other DNA sequences that encode this CDR3 too. This chain uses TRBV15 with TRBJ2-1, with TRBD2 identical over 9 bases. In germline, CDR1 is LNHNV, CDR2 YYDKDF (reference sequence). The CDR3 is 15 residues long. V was clipped by 1 base and J by 4 bases; unmatched bases: 2. CDR3: CATSRASGTYNEQFF. The DNA of the CDR3 is TGTGCCACCAGCAGAGCTAGCGGGACTTACAATGAGCAGTTCTTC. The entire variable domain, with the rest obtained from reference TRBV15 and TRBJ2-1, is as follows: DAMVIQNPRYQVTQFGKPVTLSCSQTLNHNVMYWYQQKSSQAPKLLFHYYDKDFNNEADTPDNFQSRRPNTSFCFLDIRSPGLGDTAMYLCATSRASGTYNEQFFGPGTRLTVL.

The sample holds a few counts of this clone. The same CDR3 arises from other DNA sequences in this sample as well. J is TRBJ1-5 and V is TRBV7-9, with 7 nucleotides matching TRBD1. The CDR3 has 15 amino acids. CDR1 is SEHNR, CDR2 FQNEAQ, per germline (reference sequence). Trimming cost V 0 bases and J 4 bases; bases outside gene matches: 3. CDR3 loop: CASSLAGQINQPQHF. CDR3 DNA sequence: TGTGCCAGCAGCTTAGCGGGACAGATAAATCAGCCCCAGCATTTT.

This chain links TRBV7-6 with TRBJ2-1; no clear D. Germline V gene lookup returns CDR1 SGHVS and CDR2 FNYEAQ. This CDR3 contains 15 residues. Trimming shortened V by 7 bases and J by 6 bases, and 19 bases separated the two germline ends. The CDR3 bases are TGTGCCAGCACCTCAGGAGCTTTCCCTCTCAATGAGCAGTTCTTC. This translates into CASTSGAFPLNEQFF.

Concerning this clone itself: Other DNA variants within this sample encode the same CDR3. The rearrangement joins TRBV6-1 to TRBJ1-2; D is possibly TRBD1 (5 bases). V was clipped by 1 base and J by 4 bases, with 10 bases between them. CDR1 is MNHNS, CDR2 SASEGT, per germline. The CDR3 sequence is 14 residues long. The CDR3, as DNA: TGTGCCAGCAGTGAAGGGCAGGGTGGCTATGGCTACACCTTC. Amino acid sequence: CASSEGQGGYGYTF.

V is TRBV28 and J is TRBJ2-1; the D is unclear. V was trimmed by 2 bases and J by 8 bases, leaving 4 bases between them. The CDR3 length is 11 residues. CDR1 and CDR2 from the germline V gene are MDHEN and SYDVKM. The CDR3: CASSLLDEQFF. The DNA of the CDR3 is TGTGCCAGCAGTTTACTTGATGAGCAGTTCTTC. Full variable domain (rest looked up from reference TRBV28 and TRBJ2-1): DVKVTQSSRYLVKRTGEKVFLECVQDMDHENMFWYRQDPGLGLRLIYFSYDVKMKEKGDIPEGYSVSREKKERFSLILESASTNQTSMYLCASSLLDEQFFGPGTRLTVL.

This clone was counted only a few times. The J gene is TRBJ1-3, the V gene TRBV4-1, with D unclear. Trimming took 0 bases from V and 0 from J, leaving 9 bases between them. Germline loops: CDR1 MGHRA, CDR2 YSYEKL. The CDR3 sequence is 16 residues long. This chain's CDR3 is CASSQDSGSSGNTIYF. As DNA, the CDR3 is TGCGCCAGCAGCCAAGATAGTGGTAGCTCTGGAAACACCATATATTTT.